The rows below give T cell receptor beta chains drawn from one sample of a study of OX40 agonist ivuxolimab in advanced cancers. Clones were read by immunoSEQ multiplex PCR, and TCRdb kept only the in-frame ones, dropping some. The data show fewer than 600 clones, 55% to 80% seen once. Source: CD4+ or CD8+ T cells sorted from blood, taken in a trial of the OX40 agonist ivuxolimab. The receptors stem from an adult with an advanced solid tumor such as melanoma, head and neck, liver or kidney cancer. Both conserved end residues are part of each CDR3. A D gene is named only where the DNA matches it firmly. Where a row states a size, it is once, few, many or the class of an expanded clone; other rows omit it.

v_call	clone_size	j_call	d_call	cdr3_aa	cdr3_nt
TRBV6-1	NA	TRBJ1-6	NA	CASSEGFPSPLHF	TGTGCCAGCAGTGAAGGTTTCCCTTCACCCCTCCACTTT
TRBV6-8	few	TRBJ1-1	NA	CASSYSHMTGFGAFF	TGTGCCAGCAGTTACTCCCACATGACCGGGTTCGGAGCTTTCTTT
TRBV23-1	large	TRBJ2-7	NA	CASSPSRSSYEQYF	TGCGCCAGCAGCCCTAGCAGGAGCTCCTACGAGCAGTACTTC
TRBV6-8	NA	TRBJ1-1	NA	CASSVGVTEAFF	TGTGCCAGCAGTGTGGGGGTCACTGAAGCTTTCTTT
TRBV19	NA	TRBJ2-7	NA	CASSRGPSYEQYF	TGTGCCAGTAGCAGGGGCCCGTCCTACGAGCAGTACTTC
TRBV30	NA	TRBJ1-3	NA	CAWTTWISGNTIYF	TGTGCCTGGACTACTTGGATCTCTGGAAACACCATATATTTT
TRBV6-8	hyperexpanded	TRBJ2-2	TRBD2	CASSYRLAENTGELFF	TGTGCCAGCAGTTACCGACTAGCGGAGAACACCGGGGAGCTGTTTTTT
TRBV28	few	TRBJ1-4	NA	CASRTATNEKLFF	TGTGCCAGCAGGACCGCAACTAATGAAAAACTGTTTTTT
TRBV19	NA	TRBJ2-2	NA	CASTEPNTGELFF	TGTGCCAGTACCGAACCTAACACCGGGGAGCTGTTTTTT
TRBV6-8	NA	TRBJ1-2	NA	CASSYGRALGGYTF	TGTGCCAGCAGTTACGGGCGGGCCCTCGGCGGCTACACCTTC
TRBV25-1	NA	TRBJ1-1	TRBD1	CASRFDRAEAFF	TGTGCCAGCAGATTCGACAGGGCCGAAGCTTTCTTT
TRBV11-3	NA	TRBJ2-3	TRBD2	CASSLLAGGPDTQYF	TGTGCCAGCAGCTTGCTAGCGGGGGGACCAGATACGCAGTATTTT
TRBV7-1	NA	TRBJ1-4	TRBD1	CASSLEGPGGEQKLFF	TGTGCCAGCAGCTTAGAAGGTCCAGGGGGCGAGCAAAAACTGTTTTTT
TRBV19	few	TRBJ2-1	NA	CASSMGSQGNEQFF	TGTGCCAGTAGTATGGGATCTCAGGGCAATGAGCAGTTCTTC
TRBV29-1	few	TRBJ2-7	TRBD1	CSVARDSRTKQYF	TGCAGCGTCGCACGGGACAGTCGGACGAAGCAGTACTTC
TRBV22-1	NA	TRBJ2-2	NA	CASSLGHPNTGELFF	TGTGCCAGCAGTTTGGGACACCCGAACACCGGGGAGCTGTTTTTT
TRBV11-3	few	TRBJ2-2	NA	CASSLPLGKNTGELFF	TGTGCCAGCAGCCTCCCCCTGGGAAAGAACACCGGGGAGCTGTTTTTT
TRBV19	NA	TRBJ1-1	NA	CASSPFMNTEAFF	TGTGCCAGTAGTCCTTTCATGAACACTGAAGCTTTCTTT
TRBV6-8	few	TRBJ1-1	NA	CAISFDQMNTEAFF	TGTGCCATCAGCTTCGACCAGATGAACACTGAAGCTTTCTTT
TRBV6-8	NA	TRBJ2-7	NA	CASSSLRTRGSYEQYF	TGTGCCAGCAGTTCACTCCGGACAAGGGGCTCCTACGAGCAGTACTTC
TRBV11-3	NA	TRBJ2-3	NA	CASSSRDLPAPTQYF	TGTGCCAGCAGCTCCCGGGACCTGCCAGCTCCTACGCAGTATTTT
TRBV11-3	NA	TRBJ1-5	TRBD1	CASSSRTGSNQPQHF	TGTGCCAGCAGCTCTCGGACAGGGAGCAATCAGCCCCAGCATTTT
TRBV11-3	few	TRBJ2-7	TRBD2	CASSLFLTSGSYEQYF	TGTGCCAGCAGCTTATTTCTAACTAGCGGGAGCTACGAGCAGTACTTC